These 6 T cell receptor beta chains were sequenced from one sample in a study of cytomegalovirus exposure and HLA in healthy donors. 13 Jbeta primers and 60 Vbeta primers were used for the PCR. TCRdb keeps only in-frame clones here, not all; method: immunoSEQ multiplex PCR. Among approximately 200,000 clones listed, 70% to 80% were seen once. Material for sequencing was PBMCs. These receptors all stem from a man aged 35-49 years in good health and CMV-seronegative.

The gene calls are TRBV7-3 and TRBJ2-1; no clear D. CDR1 and CDR2 (germline): SGHTA, FQGTGA. The V end was cut by 4 bases, the J end by 5 bases, with 18 bases between. This CDR3 is 16 amino acids long. The CDR3 DNA follows: TGTGCCAGCAGCTCCCGCCCGACTGAACCGCACAATGAGCAGTTCTTC. It translates to CASSSRPTEPHNEQFF.

The chain is built from TRBV6-5 and TRBJ2-2; 8 bases line up with TRBD2. The trim removed 0 bases at V and 14 bases at J, leaving 11 bases unmatched. The CDR3 loop spans 15 amino acids. Germline CDR1 MNHEY, CDR2 SVGAGI. The CDR3 sequence is CASSYSIGLARELFF. The CDR3 nucleotides read TGTGCCAGCAGTTACTCGATAGGACTAGCCCGCGAACTGTTTTTT.

The chain uses TRBV6-5 and TRBJ1-1; D possibly corresponds to TRBD1 (5 bases). Germline CDR1 MNHEY, CDR2 SVGAGI. The CDR3 length is 14 residues. Trimming stripped 6 bases from V and 5 bases from J, with 16 bases between. CDR3 sequence: CASRAVGGGTEAFF. The DNA of the CDR3 is TGTGCCAGCAGGGCCGTCGGGGGTGGGACTGAAGCTTTCTTT.

This rearrangement joins TRBV1 to TRBJ1-5; the table gives TRBD1 as D, unverified against the DNA. TRBV1 is classified as a pseudogene. There are 17 residues in the CDR3. CDR3 DNA: TGCACCAGCAGCCAAGACCGGGGGCAGGGGGCCGGACAGCCCCAGCATTTT. Translating it yields CTSSQDRGQGAGQPQHF.

This clone was seen only a few times. The chain has TRBV11-3 and TRBJ2-1, with TRBD2 identical over 10 bases. Trimming took 1 base from V and 7 from J; bases not matched to a gene: 10. This CDR3 has 17 amino acids. CDR1 is SGHNT and CDR2 is YENEEA in the germline V gene. The CDR3 nucleotides read TGTGCCAGCAGCTTAGGAGGAGCGGGAGGGCCGGGGAATGAGCAGTTCTTC. Its protein is CASSLGGAGGPGNEQFF.

This chain's CDR3 is CASSPTQDRREQYF. The CDR3 bases are TGTGCCAGCAGCCCCACTCAGGACAGGAGGGAGCAGTACTTC. The J gene is TRBJ2-7, the V gene TRBV7-9, with 7 bases that match TRBD1. Germline-derived CDR1 and CDR2 are SEHNR and FQNEAQ (reference sequence). Trimming removed 5 bases from V and 7 bases from J; junction bases left unmatched: 11. The CDR3 loop spans 14 amino acids.